The rows below give T cell receptor beta chains drawn from one sample of a study of cytomegalovirus exposure and HLA in healthy donors. Measured with immunoSEQ multiplex PCR; TCRdb has only the in-frame clones, and not every one. The data show around 150,000 clones, approximately 70% seen once. Specimen: PBMCs. All receptors derive from a man between 35 and 55 years old in good health and CMV-seropositive. Each CDR3 is given with its conserved first and last residue. A D gene is named only where the DNA matches it firmly. A row's size may be missing; if present it is once, few, many or a size class.

CDR3: CASSYSVTTKAFF; DNA: TGTGCCAGCAGTTACTCGGTGACGACTAAGGCTTTCTTT; J: TRBJ1-1; D: -; V: TRBV6-5; size: -
CDR3: CASNWGGQGWETQYF; DNA: TGTGCCAGCAACTGGGGGGGCCAGGGGTGGGAGACCCAGTACTTC; J: TRBJ2-5; D: -; V: TRBV6-1; size: -
CDR3: CAWSKGGPDTQYF; DNA: TGTGCCTGGAGTAAGGGGGGGCCAGATACGCAGTATTTT; J: TRBJ2-3; D: -; V: TRBV30; size: once
CDR3: CASSFRDSYEQYF; DNA: TGTGCCAGCAGTTTCCGGGACAGCTACGAGCAGTACTTC; J: TRBJ2-7; D: TRBD1; V: TRBV27; size: -
CDR3: CASSLGQQAIYGYTF; DNA: TGTGCCAGCAGCCTCGGACAGCAAGCGATCTATGGCTACACCTTC; J: TRBJ1-2; D: -; V: TRBV5-6; size: once
CDR3: CASSPEADSYGYTF; DNA: TGTGCCAGCTCACCTGAGGCCGACAGCTATGGCTACACCTTC; J: TRBJ1-2; D: -; V: TRBV18; size: few
CDR3: CASSRKDTRSSYEQYF; DNA: TGCGCCAGCAGCCGAAAGGACACCCGGAGCTCCTACGAGCAGTACTTC; J: TRBJ2-7; D: -; V: TRBV4-1; size: -
CDR3: CASSSRLLRQGDGYTF; DNA: TGTGCCAGCAGCTCACGCCTCCTGAGACAGGGAGATGGCTACACCTTC; J: TRBJ1-2; D: TRBD1; V: TRBV7-8; size: -
CDR3: CASSQGGQRNSPLHF; DNA: TGTGCCAGCAGCCAAGGGGGACAGAGAAATTCACCCCTCCACTTT; J: TRBJ1-6; D: TRBD1; V: TRBV4-2; size: -
CDR3: CASTNRDTGEKLFF; DNA: TGCGCCAGCACAAACCGGGACACCGGGGAAAAACTGTTTTTT; J: TRBJ1-4; D: -; V: TRBV5-1; size: -
CDR3: CASSLRYRANTEAFF; DNA: TGCGCCAGCAGCTTGCGGTACAGGGCTAACACTGAAGCTTTCTTT; J: TRBJ1-1; D: -; V: TRBV5-1; size: -
CDR3: CASSSMGAASYNEQFF; DNA: TGTGCCAGCAGCTCCATGGGGGCGGCCTCCTACAATGAGCAGTTCTTC; J: TRBJ2-1; D: -; V: TRBV6-4; size: -
CDR3: CASSMLRRVNEQYF; DNA: TGTGCCAGCAGTATGTTGCGCAGGGTCAACGAGCAGTACTTC; J: TRBJ2-7; D: -; V: TRBV6-1; size: -
CDR3: CASSQDPPQASNTGELFF; DNA: TGCGCCAGCAGCCAAGATCCGCCCCAGGCCTCGAACACCGGGGAGCTGTTTTTT; J: TRBJ2-2; D: -; V: TRBV4-3; size: -
CDR3: CASSPMGQGTGELFF; DNA: TGTGCCAGCAGCCCTATGGGACAGGGCACCGGGGAGCTGTTTTTT; J: TRBJ2-2; D: TRBD1; V: TRBV9; size: -
CDR3: CASSPRATGTGELFF; DNA: TGTGCCAGCAGCCCTCGGGCCACAGGGACCGGGGAGCTGTTTTTT; J: TRBJ2-2; D: -; V: TRBV9; size: -
CDR3: CASRGGTGVSTEAFF; DNA: TGTGCCAGCAGAGGGGGGACAGGGGTGTCGACTGAAGCTTTCTTT; J: TRBJ1-1; D: TRBD1; V: TRBV6-6; size: once
CDR3: CASSYRGLETQYF; DNA: TGTGCCAGCAGTTACAGGGGGCTGGAGACCCAGTACTTC; J: TRBJ2-5; D: TRBD1; V: TRBV7-2; size: -
CDR3: CASSAGTVRTYEQYF; DNA: TGTGCCAGCAGCGCCGGGACAGTTCGAACCTACGAGCAGTACTTC; J: TRBJ2-7; D: TRBD1; V: TRBV7-2; size: -
CDR3: CASSRGTGSYEQYF; DNA: TGTGCCAGTAGCCGAGGGACAGGTTCCTACGAGCAGTACTTC; J: TRBJ2-7; D: TRBD1; V: TRBV19; size: -
CDR3: CASSAGANSLGPPRAYEQYF; DNA: TGTGCCAGCAGCGCAGGGGCCAATTCACTCGGGCCGCCTCGGGCCTACGAGCAGTACTTC; J: TRBJ2-7; D: -; V: TRBV9; size: once
CDR3: CASSLLLSLQETQYF; DNA: TGTGCCAGTAGTCTGCTTCTAAGTTTACAAGAGACCCAGTACTTC; J: TRBJ2-5; D: -; V: TRBV19; size: once
CDR3: CASSPTRESPLHF; DNA: TGTGCCAGCTCACCAACTAGGGAATCACCCCTCCACTTT; J: TRBJ1-6; D: -; V: TRBV18; size: -
CDR3: CASRGQDFYEQYF; DNA: TGTGCCAGCAGAGGACAGGACTTCTACGAGCAGTACTTC; J: TRBJ2-7; D: TRBD1; V: TRBV2; size: -
CDR3: CASSPRQWGSVTTQYF; DNA: TGTGCCAGCAGCCCCAGACAGTGGGGCTCCGTAACGACCCAGTACTTC; J: TRBJ2-5; D: -; V: TRBV7-2; size: few
CDR3: CASSPLKRETQYF; DNA: TGTGCCAGCTCACCACTGAAGAGGGAGACCCAGTACTTC; J: TRBJ2-5; D: -; V: TRBV18; size: few
CDR3: CASSRRTASGNTIYF; DNA: TGTGCCAGCAGCCGACGGACAGCCTCTGGAAACACCATATATTTT; J: TRBJ1-3; D: -; V: TRBV4-2; size: -
CDR3: CASGTSGGGGFGELFF; DNA: TGTGCCAGCGGGACTAGCGGGGGAGGGGGCTTCGGGGAGCTGTTTTTT; J: TRBJ2-2; D: TRBD2; V: TRBV27; size: -
CDR3: CASSARIQVAKNIQYF; DNA: TGTGCCAGCAGCGCACGAATACAGGTCGCCAAAAACATTCAGTACTTC; J: TRBJ2-4; D: -; V: TRBV7-2; size: -
CDR3: CASSLDRVLGYTF; DNA: TGTGCCAGCTCACTGGACAGGGTACTTGGCTACACCTTC; J: TRBJ1-2; D: TRBD1; V: TRBV18; size: -
CDR3: CASSSTGPKTQYF; DNA: TGTGCCAGTAGTTCAACAGGGCCCAAGACCCAGTACTTC; J: TRBJ2-5; D: -; V: TRBV19; size: -
CDR3: CASSAKVDRGPEKLFF; DNA: TGTGCCAGCAGCGCCAAGGTCGACAGGGGTCCCGAAAAACTGTTTTTT; J: TRBJ1-4; D: TRBD1; V: TRBV9; size: -
CDR3: CASIDRFPYSPLHF; DNA: TGTGCCAGCATTGACAGGTTCCCCTATTCACCCCTCCACTTT; J: TRBJ1-6; D: -; V: TRBV27; size: -
CDR3: CASSRQETSYEQYF; DNA: TGTGCCAGCAGTCGACAAGAAACCTCCTACGAGCAGTACTTC; J: TRBJ2-7; D: -; V: TRBV2; size: -
CDR3: CASSLTGGTQETQYF; DNA: TGTGCCAGCAGCTTAACGGGGGGTACACAAGAGACCCAGTACTTC; J: TRBJ2-5; D: TRBD2; V: TRBV7-9; size: -
CDR3: CASRMGRSGGYQETQYF; DNA: TGTGCCAGCAGGATGGGGAGGAGCGGGGGTTACCAAGAGACCCAGTACTTC; J: TRBJ2-5; D: TRBD2; V: TRBV5-6; size: -
CDR3: CASSLVAGINTEAFF; DNA: TGTGCCAGCAGCTTAGTAGCCGGGATTAACACTGAAGCTTTCTTT; J: TRBJ1-1; D: -; V: TRBV11-2; size: few
CDR3: CASSIPPGMAGGYQPQHF; DNA: TGTGCCAGTAGTATCCCTCCTGGGATGGCAGGGGGCTATCAGCCCCAGCATTTT; J: TRBJ1-5; D: TRBD1; V: TRBV19; size: -
CDR3: CASSPDRPYEQYF; DNA: TGCGCCAGCAGCCCGGACAGACCCTACGAGCAGTACTTC; J: TRBJ2-7; D: -; V: TRBV5-1; size: few
CDR3: CASSSPGQSYEQYF; DNA: TGCGCCAGCAGCTCGCCGGGACAATCCTACGAGCAGTACTTC; J: TRBJ2-7; D: -; V: TRBV5-1; size: -
CDR3: CASSQSPNSIYGYTF; DNA: TGCGCCAGCAGTCAATCACCGAACAGTATCTATGGCTACACCTTC; J: TRBJ1-2; D: -; V: TRBV23-1; size: -
CDR3: CASSTTGFETQYF; DNA: TGTGCCAGTAGTACGACAGGTTTCGAGACCCAGTACTTC; J: TRBJ2-5; D: -; V: TRBV19; size: -
CDR3: CASSLAEGFNEQFF; DNA: TGTGCTAGCAGCTTAGCAGAGGGCTTCAATGAGCAGTTCTTC; J: TRBJ2-1; D: -; V: TRBV7-7; size: -
CDR3: CASSDGYNEQFF; DNA: TGTGCCAGCAGCGACGGGTATAATGAGCAGTTCTTC; J: TRBJ2-1; D: -; V: TRBV6-5; size: -